Listed here is a single T cell receptor beta chain. The antigen is unknown. The source of the sample is a study of beta chain features in type 1 diabetes. Findings and caveats of the study: Type 1 diabetes patients had fewer VDJ junction insertions and more deletions. People with Type 1 diabetes carried modestly yet significantly shorter TCRB CDR3s in all four CD4+ subsets. A definitive answer on HLA type influencing TCRB rearrangement was not reached here.

The isolated RNA, all of it, was reverse transcribed, so expressed TCRB transcripts were what got sequenced. Read counts averaged around 3.6 million for samples of naive, central memory and regulatory T cells. Some clones are missing from TCRdb's copy, which holds only in-frame ones; the method was immunoSEQ multiplex PCR. The table records more than 100,000 clones, about 26% of them present only once. A sort by CD45RO/CCR7/CD25/CD127/CD95/CD27 yielded CD4+ naive, central memory, regulatory and stem cell-like memory cells. There are 15 residues in the CDR3. V was pared by 2 bases and J by 0 bases, with 8 bases between. CDR1 is MNHEY, CDR2 SVGAGI, per germline.

The TCR originated in a young woman with type 1 diabetes. This chain links TRBV6-5 with TRBJ2-1, with D uncertain. The sequencing sample was made of central memory CD4+ T cells from blood. The CDR3 nucleotides read TGTGCCAGCAGTTACAGAGTTAGCTCCTACAATGAGCAGTTCTTC. Residues: CASSYRVSSYNEQFF.